This TCR beta chain originates from a study of T cells after posttransplantation cyclophosphamide. Points on this clone: Its antigen is unknown.

Germline V CDR1 and CDR2: SEHNR, FQNEAQ (reference sequence). This CDR3 has 15 amino acids. Losses at the gene ends were 5 bases for V and 3 bases for J; bases not matched to a gene: 7. Study outcomes and limitations: After PTCy, TRB diversity resembled that of CNI/methotrexate controls.

The method was immunoSEQ multiplex PCR; TCRdb's version includes in-frame clones alone and lacks a portion of them. Altogether some 19,000 clones are present, roughly nine tenths being singletons, with the ten largest covering around 2%. Sampled 1 year posttransplant, controls received myeloablative marrow transplants, methotrexate and a calcineurin inhibitor. The rearrangement uses TRBV7-9 and TRBJ2-1; 7 bases agree with TRBD1. This TCR was sampled from a female patient younger than 45 who received an allogeneic stem cell transplant from an unrelated donor, was CMV-positive, and had acute and chronic GVHD. Some T cells may arise from the graft donor. This specimen was PBMCs, taken about 350 days after allogeneic stem cell transplant with calcineurin inhibitor and methotrexate. Here the CDR3 reads CASSPGQRNYNEQFF. CDR3 bases: TGTGCCAGCAGCCCGGGACAGAGGAACTACAATGAGCAGTTCTTC.